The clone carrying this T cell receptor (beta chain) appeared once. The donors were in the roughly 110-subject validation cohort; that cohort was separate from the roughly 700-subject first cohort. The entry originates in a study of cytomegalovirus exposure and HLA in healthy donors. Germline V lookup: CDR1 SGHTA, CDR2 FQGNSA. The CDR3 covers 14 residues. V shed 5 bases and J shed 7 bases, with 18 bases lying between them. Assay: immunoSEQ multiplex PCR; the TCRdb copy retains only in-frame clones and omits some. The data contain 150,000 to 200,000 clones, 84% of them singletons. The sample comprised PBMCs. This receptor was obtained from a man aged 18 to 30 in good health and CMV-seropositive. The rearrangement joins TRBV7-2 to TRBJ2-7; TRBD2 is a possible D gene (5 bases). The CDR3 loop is CASSPVAASGEQYF. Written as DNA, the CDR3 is TGTGCCAGCAGCCCCGTGGCAGCCTCGGGAGAGCAGTACTTC. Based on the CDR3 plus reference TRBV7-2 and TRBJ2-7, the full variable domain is GAGVSQSPSNKVTEKGKDVELRCDPISGHTALYWYRQSLGQGLEFLIYFQGNSAPDKSGLPSDRFSAERTGGSVSTLTIQRTQQEDSAVYLCASSPVAASGEQYFGPGTRLTVT.